Following are 5 T cell receptor beta chains from one sample sequenced in a study of blood T cell repertoires in COVID-19. Sequencing used immunoSEQ multiplex PCR; TCRdb keeps in-frame clones, though not all of them. The sample carries about 97,000 clones, roughly 89% recorded once. Material for sequencing was peripheral blood. Receptors were obtained from a human donor in a cohort sampled during active COVID-19.

The CDR3 here is CASSFGRTVNGYTF. The CDR3 nucleotides are TGTGCCAGCAGCTTCGGTCGGACAGTTAATGGCTACACCTTC. The gene calls are TRBV7-9 and TRBJ1-2, with D maybe TRBD1 (6 bases). Looked up from germline, CDR1 is SEHNR and CDR2 is FQNEAQ (reference sequence). Trimming took off 3 bases at V and 6 bases at J, with 14 bases between the two ends. The CDR3 length is 14 residues.

V and J are TRBV2 and TRBJ2-1; TRBD2 matches at 12 bases. Germline V gene data show CDR1 as SNHLY and CDR2 as FYNNEI. The trim removed 5 bases at V and 7 bases at J, leaving 3 bases unmatched. The length of the CDR3 is 14 residues. The CDR3: CASSWTSGVNEQFF. The CDR3 nucleotides are TGTGCCAGCAGTTGGACTAGCGGGGTTAATGAGCAGTTCTTC.

This rearrangement joins TRBV15 to TRBJ1-2; D perhaps matches TRBD1 (6 bases). The CDR3 runs 16 residues. Trimming cost V 1 base and J 5 bases, with 17 bases left between them. The germline V gene has CDR1 LNHNV and CDR2 YYDKDF (reference sequence). In DNA form, the CDR3 reads TGTGCCACCAGCAGAGTTATAACAGGGAGTAGTTATGGCTACACCTTC. Protein: CATSRVITGSSYGYTF.

This clone turned up a few times. V and J are TRBV27 and TRBJ2-1; 7 bases are a match to TRBD1. Germline loops: CDR1 MNHEY, CDR2 SMNVEV (reference sequence). With V trimmed by 2 bases and J by 7 bases, 8 bases remained unmatched. The CDR3 is 15 residues long. In nucleotides, the CDR3 is TGTGCCAGCAGTTTAAGGGGCAGGGGGTTTAATGAGCAGTTCTTC. Its translation: CASSLRGRGFNEQFF.

The table lists this clone with a few counts. The rearrangement joins TRBV19 to TRBJ1-5; TRBD1 is a possible D gene (5 bases). The length of the CDR3 is 15 residues. The V end was cut by 5 bases, the J end by 0 bases, with 11 bases between. The V gene's germline CDR1 is LNHDA and CDR2 SQIVND (reference sequence). The CDR3 protein is CASSYSTGSNQPQHF. CDR3 DNA: TGTGCCAGTAGTTACTCTACAGGTAGCAATCAGCCCCAGCATTTT.